This T cell receptor (beta chain) is from a study of blood T cell repertoires in COVID-19. The J segment lost 6 bases and the V segment lost 0 bases, leaving 9 bases of the junction unmatched. Per the germline V gene, CDR1 is MGHRA and CDR2 is YSYEKL. This CDR3 is 17 amino acids long. Repertoires were generated with immunoSEQ multiplex PCR, while TCRdb's copy carries only in-frame clones and drops some. The sample lists under 250,000 clones, more than 65% occurring once. Sequencing input: peripheral blood. This clonotype was sampled from a woman aged 25 to 39 who had recovered from COVID-19. The chain combines TRBV4-1 with TRBJ2-1, with 9 bases identical to TRBD2. The CDR3 loop reads CASSQESTAGGPNEQFF. The CDR3 DNA is TGCGCCAGCAGCCAAGAATCCACGGCGGGGGGGCCCAATGAGCAGTTCTTC.